These 6 T cell receptor beta chains originate from one sample sequenced in a study of blood T cell repertoires in COVID-19. Here immunoSEQ multiplex PCR was the method, and the copy in TCRdb shows in-frame clones only, minus some. In the table there are approximately 470,000 clones, roughly 87% of which are singletons. The sequenced sample was PBMCs or T cells enriched from blood (not recorded which). The receptor source for this set is a woman aged 18-29 years who had recovered from COVID-19.

This chain uses TRBV29-1 with TRBJ1-1; a weak D match, TRBD1 (6 bases). Germline V lookup: CDR1 SQVTM, CDR2 ANQGSEA. Between the trimmed V and J ends, which lost 6 bases and 5 bases, there was a span of 16 bases. The CDR3 totals 13 residues. Here the CDR3 reads CSVDTGLGTEAFF. The DNA of the CDR3 is TGCAGCGTCGATACAGGGTTGGGAACTGAAGCTTTCTTT.

The chain combines TRBV5-1 with TRBJ2-3; D remains ambiguous. The CDR3 sequence is 14 residues long. Trimming cost V 0 bases and J 4 bases, with 9 bases left between them. CDR1 is SGHRS, CDR2 YFSETQ, per germline. DNA for the CDR3: TGCGCCAGCAGCTTGGGGCAGGCTTCAGATACGCAGTATTTT. Translating it yields CASSLGQASDTQYF. Variable domain in full (rest from reference TRBV5-1 and TRBJ2-3): KAGVTQTPRYLIKTRGQQVTLSCSPISGHRSVSWYQQTPGQGLQFLFEYFSETQRNKGNFPGRFSGRQFSNSRSEMNVSTLELGDSALYLCASSLGQASDTQYFGPGTRLTVL.

J is TRBJ1-2 and V is TRBV2, with TRBD1 as a possible D gene (6 bases). CDR1 and CDR2 from the germline V gene are SNHLY and FYNNEI. The CDR3 loop spans 13 amino acids. V dropped 7 bases and J dropped 4 bases, with 13 bases sitting between them. Written as DNA, the CDR3 is TGTGCCAGCACCCCTTGGACAGTCTATGGCTACACCTTC. This encodes CASTPWTVYGYTF.

The chain couples TRBV6-7 to TRBJ2-3; maybe TRBD1 (6 bases). TRBV6-7 is marked as an open reading frame, function uncertain. CDR3 length: 16 residues. V gave up 1 base and J gave up 0 bases, with 11 bases separating them. This chain's CDR3 is CASSYYGGRSTDTQYF. The CDR3 DNA sequence: TGTGCCAGCAGTTACTATGGGGGCCGAAGCACAGATACGCAGTATTTT.

The chain is built from TRBV9 and TRBJ1-5; TRBD1 agrees at 7 bases. V dropped 4 bases and J dropped 5; count of bases not matched to a gene: 6. This CDR3 has 14 amino acids. In germline, CDR1 is SGDLS, CDR2 YYNGEE. The CDR3 DNA follows: TGTGCCAGCAGCAGGGGGCGCGGGGATCAGCCCCAGCATTTT. As protein: CASSRGRGDQPQHF.

V gene TRBV2 combines with J gene TRBJ2-3; 8 nucleotides match TRBD2. The ends lost 4 bases at V and 4 bases at J; junction bases unmatched: 4. CDR1 and CDR2 (germline): SNHLY, FYNNEI. This CDR3 comprises 14 residues. The CDR3 DNA sequence: TGTGCCAGCAGTGGGGGACTAGGAGCAGATACGCAGTATTTT. This gives the protein CASSGGLGADTQYF.